A single sample is the source of the 7 T cell receptor beta chains below, sequenced in a study of T cells in Graves' hyperthyroidism and ophthalmopathy. TCR beta CDR3 regions were amplified from RNA. First-round RT-PCR with HTBI primers amplified the TCR CDR3 region. TCRdb itself ran the multiplex PCR reads through MiXCR, one entry per CDR3 protein. The sample records roughly 700,000 distinct CDR3 sequences, about a third being singletons. The source material was blood. All receptors derive from a woman aged 40-49 years with Graves' hyperthyroidism.

This clonotype was counted between two and nine times. The J gene is TRBJ1-1, the V gene TRBV25-1; no firm D call. CDR1 and CDR2 from the germline V gene are MGHDK and SYGVNS. V shed 6 bases and J shed 9 bases, with 20 bases lying between them. The CDR3 length is 14 residues. The CDR3 DNA reads as TGTGCCAGCAGCGACGGAGGCGTTGCCCGTAAAGCTTTCTTT. Its translation is CASSDGGVARKAFF.

The CDR3 nucleotides read TGTGCCAGCAGCCGGCTTAGGGGGGGCGACGCCTACGAGCAGTACTTC. Its protein is CASSRLRGGDAYEQYF. This rearrangement joins TRBV7-9 to TRBJ2-7; D might be TRBD2 (7 bases). The CDR3 has 16 amino acids. Germline CDR1 is SEHNR and CDR2 is FQNEAQ (reference sequence). V was clipped by 5 bases and J by 2 bases, with 19 bases between them.

This clonotype was picked up many times. V and J are TRBV7-3 and TRBJ2-5; D uncertain. In germline, CDR1 is SGHTA, CDR2 FQGTGA. Trimming left V 0 bases short and J 5 bases short, with 10 bases between. The CDR3 spans 14 residues. The CDR3 region is CASSLTGSTETQYF. In DNA, the CDR3 is TGTGCCAGCAGCTTAACTGGGTCAACGGAGACCCAGTACTTC. Supplemented by reference TRBV7-3 and TRBJ2-5, the full variable domain reads GAGVSQTPSNKVTEKGKYVELRCDPISGHTALYWYRQSLGQGPEFLIYFQGTGAADDSGLPNDRFFAVRPEGSVSTLKIQRTERGDSAVYLCASSLTGSTETQYFGPGTRLLVL.

This clonotype showed up many times. Here the CDR3 reads CASSESLGHGYTF. CDR3 coding DNA: TGCGCCAGCAGTGAGTCGCTGGGCCATGGCTACACCTTC. The chain employs TRBV10-1 and TRBJ1-2; D is ambiguous. Germline V gene data show CDR1 as WNHNN and CDR2 as SYGVQD (reference sequence). V gave up 0 bases and J gave up 6 bases, with 8 bases separating them. The CDR3 runs to 13 residues.

This chain uses TRBV6-6 with TRBJ1-3; no clear D. Trimming left V 2 bases short and J 0 bases short, with 11 bases between. The CDR3 runs to 16 residues. The germline CDR1 and CDR2 sequences are MNHNY and SVGAGI (reference sequence). The CDR3: CASSYEGGDSGNTIYF. CDR3 nucleotide sequence: TGTGCCAGCAGTTACGAAGGTGGCGACTCTGGAAACACCATATATTTT.

This clonotype was seen repeatedly, ten times or more. The chain combines TRBV10-3 with TRBJ1-1; tentatively, D is TRBD1 (5 bases). This CDR3 contains 14 residues. Trimming removed 7 bases from V and 5 bases from J, with 17 bases in between. The V gene's germline CDR1 is ENHRY and CDR2 SYGVKD. Here the CDR3 reads CAITPDAGGTEAFF. CDR3 DNA: TGTGCCATCACCCCGGATGCGGGGGGGACTGAAGCTTTCTTT.

The chain employs TRBV20-1 and TRBJ1-5; TRBD1 matches at 9 bases. The CDR3 contains 13 residues. CDR1 and CDR2 from the germline V gene are DFQATT and SNEGSKA (reference sequence). After removal of 5 bases from V and 11 bases from J, the junction contained 10 bases not matched to a gene. The DNA for the CDR3 is TGCAGTGCTGTTACAGGGGGCTTGGAGACCCAGCATTTT. Translated, it gives CSAVTGGLETQHF.